The 2 T cell receptor beta chains below come from one sample, sequenced in a study of shared T cell receptors in the human thymus. Clones were sequenced by immunoSEQ multiplex PCR, and TCRdb holds only the in-frame ones, with some missing. The sample shows about 380,000 clones, approximately 95% of them seen only once. What was sequenced was thymocytes. Every receptor here comes from a human donor.

The chain recombines TRBV23-1 with TRBJ2-1; 8 bases match TRBD1. TRBV23-1 counts as an open reading frame of uncertain function. The CDR3 has 13 amino acids. With 3 bases clipped from V and 5 bases from J, the junction kept 0 bases outside the gene matches. CDR3 DNA: TGCGCCAGCAGTCAGGACAGGGACAATGAGCAGTTCTTC. This encodes CASSQDRDNEQFF.

J is TRBJ2-1 and V is TRBV28; 11 bases align to TRBD2. V was pared by 3 bases and J by 3 bases, with 10 bases of the junction left unmatched. The CDR3 is 18 amino acids. Germline V lookup: CDR1 MDHEN, CDR2 SYDVKM. The CDR3 nucleotides read TGTGCCAGCAGTTTTTCCTTGGGACTAGCGGAGAGCTACAATGAGCAGTTCTTC. Protein sequence: CASSFSLGLAESYNEQFF.